These 26 T cell receptor beta chains were all obtained from the same sample, sequenced in a study of graft-versus-host responses after intestinal transplantation. Libraries were prepared by immunoSEQ multiplex PCR; TCRdb keeps only in-frame clonotypes and omits some of them. The sample lists 11,000 or so clones, 60% to 85% occurring once. The sample in question was PBMCs, obtained nearly 500 days after intestinal transplant. These receptor sequences come from a human patient who received an intestinal transplant, so some T cells may come from the graft donor.

The J gene is TRBJ2-1, the V gene TRBV4-2; D may be TRBD2 (5 bases). The germline gives CDR1 LGHNA, CDR2 YNFKEQ. The V gene lost 3 bases and the J gene lost 6 bases, with 9 bases spanning the gap. CDR3 length: 13 amino acids. The CDR3 DNA reads TGTGCCAGCAGCCAGGCTAGCATCAATGAGCAGTTCTTC. The encoded protein is CASSQASINEQFF.

This clone has a handful of counts. The chain couples TRBV30 to TRBJ1-5; D not certain. Germline V gives CDR1 GTSNPN, CDR2 SVGIG (reference sequence). Trimming removed 2 bases from V and 1 base from J, with 12 bases in between. The CDR3 spans 15 residues. In DNA, the CDR3 is TGTGCCTGGAGTCATCAGGAGGTCAGCAATCAGCCCCAGCATTTT. Amino acid sequence: CAWSHQEVSNQPQHF.

This chain joins TRBV5-5 and TRBJ2-7, with D unclear. This CDR3 has 12 residues. V lost 1 base and J 2 bases, leaving 4 bases between the germline ends. The germline V gene encodes CDR1 SGHKS and CDR2 YYEKEE (reference sequence). In nucleotides, the CDR3 is TGTGCCAGCAGCTTGCAAGCCTACGAGCAGTACTTC. Its translation is CASSLQAYEQYF.

This clone turned up a few times. The chain carries TRBV28 and TRBJ1-2; D remains unclear. V dropped 6 bases and J dropped 6 bases, with 14 bases sitting between them. This CDR3 is built from 13 residues. Germline lookup yields CDR1 MDHEN and CDR2 SYDVKM. The CDR3 nucleotides are TGTGCCAGCAGCTCGGGGAAACGGAATGGCTACACCTTC. This encodes CASSSGKRNGYTF.

The J gene is TRBJ2-3, the V gene TRBV7-3, with 8 bases matching TRBD2. The CDR3 is 15 amino acids. Germline lookup yields CDR1 SGHTA and CDR2 FQGTGA. With 5 bases clipped from V and 6 bases from J, the junction kept 10 bases outside the gene matches. The CDR3 nucleotides read TGTGCCAGCAGCCAAACCGGGACTAGATCCGATACGCAGTATTTT. Residues: CASSQTGTRSDTQYF.

The chain has TRBV19 and TRBJ2-3; D unclear. This CDR3 comprises 13 residues. V shed 1 base and J shed 2 bases, with 4 bases lying between them. Per germline, CDR1 LNHDA and CDR2 SQIVND (reference sequence). For the CDR3, the DNA is TGTGCCAGTAGTATAGGAGTCACAGATACGCAGTATTTT. Translation gives CASSIGVTDTQYF.

The chain joins TRBV19 to TRBJ2-7; the D is unclear. V was cut by 3 bases and J by 3 bases, with 6 bases left in between. The length of the CDR3 is 12 residues. Germline V CDR1 and CDR2: LNHDA, SQIVND (reference sequence). The CDR3 bases are TGTGCCAGTAGTATGGTGGGCTACGAGCAGTACTTC. It translates to CASSMVGYEQYF.

This chain joins TRBV30 and TRBJ2-1; 8 bases line up with TRBD2. This CDR3 contains 11 residues. The V gene's germline CDR1 is GTSNPN and CDR2 SVGIG (reference sequence). V was pared by 3 bases and J by 14 bases, with 6 bases of the junction left unmatched. Here the CDR3 DNA reads TGTGCCTGGAGCCCCGGGACTAGGAAGTTCTTC. It yields the protein CAWSPGTRKFF.

The sample holds one count of this clone. The J gene is TRBJ2-7, the V gene TRBV5-4, with D hard to call. Germline values: CDR1 SGHNT, CDR2 YYREEE (reference sequence). The CDR3 consists of 11 residues. V was shortened by 2 bases and J by 4 bases, with 4 bases between the two germline ends. DNA for the CDR3: TGTGCCAGCAGCTTAGCTTACGAGCAGTACTTC. Protein: CASSLAYEQYF.

The J gene is TRBJ1-1, the V gene TRBV2, with 7 bases that match TRBD1. This CDR3 is built from 15 residues. The V gene's germline CDR1 is SNHLY and CDR2 FYNNEI. Losses at the gene ends were 6 bases for V and 5 bases for J; bases not matched to a gene: 12. The CDR3 spells CASRIREGAKTEAFF. CDR3 coding DNA: TGTGCCAGCAGGATAAGGGAGGGGGCGAAGACTGAAGCTTTCTTT.

This chain connects TRBV27 to TRBJ2-6; D call uncertain. V was shortened by 2 bases and J by 0 bases, with 2 bases between the two germline ends. CDR1 is MNHEY and CDR2 is SMNVEV in the germline V gene (reference sequence). This CDR3 has 14 residues. The CDR3 DNA sequence: TGTGCCAGCAGTTTACACTCTGGGGCCAACGTCCTGACTTTC. It encodes CASSLHSGANVLTF.

The chain uses TRBV6-6 and TRBJ2-1; D perhaps matches TRBD1 (6 bases). From germline, CDR1 is MNHNY and CDR2 SVGAGI (reference sequence). V was trimmed by 5 bases and J by 8 bases, leaving 13 bases between them. The CDR3 extends over 13 amino acids. The DNA of the CDR3 is TGTGCCAGCAGTCACCTGGGGGCCCATGAGCAGTTCTTC. This translates into CASSHLGAHEQFF.

The chain links TRBV28 to TRBJ1-2, with D hard to call. The CDR3 consists of 12 residues. Per germline, CDR1 MDHEN and CDR2 SYDVKM. Trimming stripped 7 bases from V and 2 bases from J, with 8 bases between. CDR3 protein: CASNEGNYGYTF. In DNA, the CDR3 is TGTGCCAGCAACGAGGGCAACTATGGCTACACCTTC.

This clone was picked up one time. The genes are TRBV9 and TRBJ1-5; 7 bases agree with TRBD1. J gave up 2 bases and V 3 bases, and 5 bases lay outside the gene matches. The CDR3 sequence is 15 residues long. Germline assignment: CDR1 SGDLS and CDR2 YYNGEE. CDR3 coding DNA: TGTGCCAGCAGCGCGGGACAGACGGGCAATCAGCCCCAGCATTTT. Translation: CASSAGQTGNQPQHF. The full variable domain, with the rest looked up from reference TRBV9 and TRBJ1-5, is DSGVTQTPKHLITATGQRVTLRCSPRSGDLSVYWYQQSLDQGLQFLIQYYNGEERAKGNILERFSAQQFPDLHSELNLSSLELGDSALYFCASSAGQTGNQPQHFGDGTRLSIL.

Within the sample, this clone is medium-sized. A far larger clone is off by one base, so a read error is likely. Within the sample, other DNA sequences also encode this same CDR3. This rearrangement joins TRBV28 to TRBJ1-2; D perhaps matches TRBD1 (6 bases). The CDR3 is 17 residues long. Trimming pared 6 bases from V and 2 bases from J, leaving 22 bases between. Germline V lookup: CDR1 MDHEN, CDR2 SYDVKM. In nucleotides, the CDR3 is TGTGCCAGCAGGGGGGCGGGGAGGGCGACTCTAAACTATGGCTACACCTTC. Translated: CASRGAGRATLNYGYTF.

The chain links TRBV9 to TRBJ2-1; weak D call: TRBD2 (5 bases). Germline values: CDR1 SGDLS, CDR2 YYNGEE. V gave up 3 bases and J gave up 8 bases, with 15 bases separating them. CDR3 length: 14 residues. CDR3 bases: TGTGCCAGCAGCGCATCCAACACTAGAGATGAGCAGTTCTTC. Its translation is CASSASNTRDEQFF.

The V and J genes are TRBV6-1 and TRBJ2-3; TRBD2 matches at 7 bases. The CDR3 is 14 amino acids. Losses at the gene ends were 7 bases for V and 4 bases for J; bases not matched to a gene: 8. Looked up from germline, CDR1 is MNHNS and CDR2 is SASEGT. The CDR3: CASNAGDGADTQYF. The CDR3 DNA follows: TGTGCCAGCAACGCGGGGGATGGGGCAGATACGCAGTATTTT.

The chain uses TRBV30 and TRBJ1-2; tentatively, D is TRBD1 (5 bases). Trimming took off 4 bases at V and 3 bases at J, with 9 bases between the two ends. CDR3 length: 12 amino acids. Germline V CDR1 and CDR2: GTSNPN, SVGIG (reference sequence). The CDR3 DNA is TGTGCCTGGAACTGGGACTACTATGGCTACACCTTC. Encoded protein: CAWNWDYYGYTF.

J is TRBJ2-5 and V is TRBV7-9; D remains ambiguous. Near its end, the DNA agrees better with TRBJ2-7, so the J call may be wrong. The CDR3 sequence is 13 residues long. From germline, CDR1 is SEHNR and CDR2 FQNEAQ (reference sequence). CDR3 in DNA: TGTGCCAGCAGCTTAGGGGCCTACTACGAGCAGTACTTC. Its translation: CASSLGAYYEQYF.

The chain carries TRBV4-3 and TRBJ2-6; D uncertain. CDR3 length: 15 residues. The germline CDR1 and CDR2 sequences are LGHNA and YSLEER. V was clipped by 0 bases and J by 1 base, with 4 bases between them. CDR3 in DNA: TGCGCCAGCAGCCAAGAGCAGTCTGGGGCCAACGTCCTGACTTTC. Translating gives CASSQEQSGANVLTF.

CDR3 in DNA: TGCAGCGTTGATACAGGTCTAGGAAACACCATATATTTT. This encodes CSVDTGLGNTIYF. The chain uses TRBV29-1 and TRBJ1-3, with D perhaps matching TRBD1 (5 bases). The germline V gene has CDR1 SQVTM and CDR2 ANQGSEA. Trimming cost V 3 bases and J 4 bases, with 10 bases left between them. The CDR3 totals 13 residues.

This clone was observed once. V is TRBV7-9 and J is TRBJ2-3; D possibly corresponds to TRBD1 (6 bases). Germline V gives CDR1 SEHNR, CDR2 FQNEAQ (reference sequence). Trimming stripped 2 bases from V and 4 bases from J, with 16 bases between. The CDR3 sequence is 16 residues long. The CDR3 DNA sequence: TGTGCCAGCAGCTTAACTCTGGGGGCCACTGCAGATACGCAGTATTTT. It yields the protein CASSLTLGATADTQYF.

The chain employs TRBV2 and TRBJ2-1; no clear D. CDR1 is SNHLY and CDR2 is FYNNEI in the germline V gene. Trimming pared 0 bases from V and 2 bases from J, leaving 2 bases between. There are 13 residues in the CDR3. CDR3 DNA sequence: TGTGCCAGCAGTGAAGCGGCCTACAATGAGCAGTTCTTC. Translated: CASSEAAYNEQFF.

J is TRBJ2-3 and V is TRBV5-1, with no clear D. This CDR3 region has 14 residues. Germline V gives CDR1 SGHRS, CDR2 YFSETQ. V lost 4 bases and J 2 bases, leaving 11 bases between the germline ends. In nucleotides, the CDR3 is TGCGCCAGCAGCCCGACAATGGTCACAGATACGCAGTATTTT. Translated: CASSPTMVTDTQYF.

V is TRBV2 and J is TRBJ1-6; possible D gene TRBD1, 5 bases. This CDR3 is built from 14 residues. Germline CDR1 and CDR2: SNHLY and FYNNEI. V gave up 6 bases and J gave up 4 bases, with 10 bases separating them. The CDR3 loop reads CASSGGNYNSPLHF. In DNA, the CDR3 is TGTGCCAGCAGCGGGGGTAATTATAATTCACCCCTCCACTTT.

In its sample, this clone was seen once. This chain links TRBV6-6 with TRBJ2-2; TRBD1 matches 7 bases. The CDR3 has 15 amino acids. V was clipped by 5 bases and J by 6 bases; unmatched bases: 9. Germline V gene sequence: CDR1 MNHNY, CDR2 SVGAGI (reference sequence). Here the CDR3 reads CASSVRQGRAGELFF. The CDR3, as DNA: TGTGCCAGCAGTGTACGACAGGGTAGGGCCGGGGAGCTGTTTTTT.